One and the same sample provided the 19 T cell receptor beta chains below, sequenced in a study of T cell changes during pregnancy in multiple sclerosis. The repertoire was sequenced with immunoSEQ multiplex PCR; TCRdb's copy has only in-frame clones and lacks some. The sample lists 61,000 or so clones; just over 90% were seen once. The starting material was CD4+ T cells from peripheral blood mononuclear cells, obtained before pregnancy. The receptors originated from a female donor with multiple sclerosis, enrolled in a pregnancy study.

This chain links TRBV27 with TRBJ2-7; 7 bases fit TRBD1. CDR3 length: 13 residues. Germline-derived CDR1 and CDR2 are MNHEY and SMNVEV (reference sequence). J was trimmed by 6 bases and V by 2 bases; bases with no gene match: 4. CDR3 DNA: TGTGCCAGCAGTTTAGGGACAGTTGCCGAGCAGTACTTC. It yields the protein CASSLGTVAEQYF.

This clone has a single count. The CDR3 region is CASRTTGGRSPLHF. DNA of the CDR3: TGTGCCAGCAGGACGACAGGGGGCCGGTCACCCCTCCACTTT. This chain links TRBV2 with TRBJ1-6; 10 bases agree with TRBD1. The V segment lost 6 bases and the J segment 10 bases; nucleotides outside the gene matches: 6. Germline V lookup: CDR1 SNHLY, CDR2 FYNNEI. This CDR3 spans 14 amino acids.

The chain recombines TRBV28 with TRBJ1-5; possible D gene TRBD1, 6 bases. V dropped 4 bases and J dropped 7 bases, with 8 bases sitting between them. CDR1 is MDHEN, CDR2 SYDVKM, per germline. This CDR3 is built from 12 residues. The CDR3 DNA is TGTGCCAGCAGTTACAGGGAACAGCCCCAGCATTTT. It translates to CASSYREQPQHF.

V and J are TRBV2 and TRBJ1-6; a possible D gene is TRBD1 (5 bases). The V end lost 7 bases, the J end lost 7 bases, and 11 bases lay between the germline ends. Looked up from germline, CDR1 is SNHLY and CDR2 is FYNNEI. The length of the CDR3 is 13 residues. This CDR3 is CASKQEGNSPLHF. The CDR3 region has the DNA TGTGCCAGCAAACAGGAAGGGAATTCACCCCTCCACTTT.

The V gene is TRBV7-9, the J gene TRBJ1-1; TRBD1 agrees at 9 bases. Germline CDR1 SEHNR, CDR2 FQNEAQ (reference sequence). There are 15 residues in the CDR3. V was clipped by 1 base and J by 5 bases; unmatched bases: 5. CDR3 sequence: CASSLVGTGTTEAFF. In nucleotides, the CDR3 is TGTGCCAGCAGCTTAGTAGGGACAGGGACTACTGAAGCTTTCTTT.

The genes are TRBV15 and TRBJ2-4; the match to TRBD1 covers 9 bases. Germline-derived CDR1 and CDR2 are LNHNV and YYDKDF (reference sequence). V lost 5 bases, J lost 6 bases, and 5 bases stayed unmatched. The CDR3 has 14 residues. CDR3 sequence: CATSGSTGGNIQYF. CDR3 DNA sequence: TGTGCCACCAGCGGATCGACAGGGGGAAACATTCAGTACTTC.

This chain joins TRBV15 and TRBJ1-1; D is ambiguous. The CDR3 is made up of 13 amino acids. Trimming left V 0 bases short and J 10 bases short, with 12 bases between. Per germline, CDR1 LNHNV and CDR2 YYDKDF (reference sequence). Here the CDR3 DNA reads TGTGCCACCAGCAGAGACGAGATAGATACAGCTTTCTTT. Its translation: CATSRDEIDTAFF.

This chain connects TRBV30 to TRBJ1-2; D gene uncertain. Trimming pared 0 bases from V and 1 base from J, leaving 6 bases between. CDR1 and CDR2 (germline): GTSNPN, SVGIG (reference sequence). This CDR3 contains 13 residues. The CDR3 nucleotides are TGTGCCTGGAGTGTTTCGGTTAACTATGGCTACACCTTC. The encoded protein is CAWSVSVNYGYTF. The complete variable domain, with remaining parts taken from reference TRBV30 and TRBJ1-2, reads SQTIHQWPATLVQPVGSPLSLECTVEGTSNPNLYWYRQAAGRGLQLLFYSVGIGQISSEVPQNLSASRPQDRQFILSSKKLLLSDSGFYLCAWSVSVNYGYTFGSGTRLTVV.

The gene calls are TRBV5-1 and TRBJ1-2, with TRBD1 identical over 10 bases. V trimming: 3 bases; J trimming: 4 bases; junction bases outside the gene matches: 12. The CDR3 is made up of 17 amino acids. Germline V gives CDR1 SGHRS, CDR2 YFSETQ. The CDR3 DNA follows: TGCGCCAGCAGCTCCGCCATGGGACAGGGGCCGGGCTATGGCTACACCTTC. This codes for CASSSAMGQGPGYGYTF.

This CDR3 is CASSAAGSGFVYEQYF. The DNA of the CDR3 is TGTGCCAGCAGTGCGGCAGGTAGCGGGTTTGTGTACGAGCAGTACTTC. V gene TRBV27 combines with J gene TRBJ2-7, with 7 positions matching TRBD2. Germline V CDR1 and CDR2: MNHEY, SMNVEV (reference sequence). CDR3 size: 16 residues. The V gene end was trimmed by 5 bases and the J gene end by 4 bases; junction bases not matched to a gene: 14.

The chain has TRBV7-2 and TRBJ1-5; D is uncertain. This CDR3 is 16 amino acids long. Germline V gene data show CDR1 as SGHTA and CDR2 as FQGNSA. Trimming cost V 2 bases and J 1 base, with 12 bases left between them. The DNA for the CDR3 is TGTGCCAGCAGCTTATGGGCAGGAGGGAGCAATCAGCCCCAGCATTTT. Residues: CASSLWAGGSNQPQHF.

The V gene is TRBV29-1, the J gene TRBJ2-7; TRBD2 aligns across 12 bases. After removal of 6 bases from V and 7 bases from J, the junction contained 7 bases not matched to a gene. This CDR3 contains 13 residues. Per the germline V gene, CDR1 is SQVTM and CDR2 is ANQGSEA. The CDR3 nucleotides are TGCAGCGTACGACTAGCGGGAGAAGGAGAGCAGTACTTC. Protein sequence: CSVRLAGEGEQYF.

J is TRBJ2-1 and V is TRBV7-2; TRBD1 might be the D (6 bases). Trimming removed 1 base at V and 5 bases at J, with 18 bases between. This CDR3 contains 17 residues. Germline V CDR1 and CDR2: SGHTA, FQGNSA. CDR3 residues: CASSLVSHREPHNEQFF. The CDR3 nucleotides read TGTGCCAGCAGCTTAGTGTCCCACAGGGAACCACACAATGAGCAGTTCTTC.

The V and J genes are TRBV4-1 and TRBJ2-3, with a possible D match to TRBD1 (6 bases). Trimming left V 3 bases short and J 3 bases short, with 13 bases between. This CDR3 has 15 amino acids. In germline, CDR1 is MGHRA, CDR2 YSYEKL. The CDR3 nucleotides read TGCGCCAGCAGCCATTTAACAGGGACGACAGATACGCAGTATTTT. Its translation: CASSHLTGTTDTQYF.

For the CDR3, the DNA is TGTGCCAGCAGCGGGACAGGGGCTGGAAACACCATATATTTT. Amino acid sequence: CASSGTGAGNTIYF. This chain joins TRBV7-2 and TRBJ1-3; 10 nucleotides align to TRBD1. Per the germline V gene, CDR1 is SGHTA and CDR2 is FQGNSA. Trimming took 5 bases from V and 2 from J; bases not matched to a gene: 0. The CDR3 runs 14 residues.

The chain uses TRBV7-9 and TRBJ1-2; 9 positions agree with TRBD1. V was clipped by 5 bases and J by 4 bases; unmatched bases: 5. This CDR3 is 14 amino acids long. Per germline, CDR1 SEHNR and CDR2 FQNEAQ (reference sequence). CDR3 in DNA: TGTGCCAGCAGCGGGGACAGGGTGGGCTATGGCTACACCTTC. Its protein is CASSGDRVGYGYTF.

The V gene is TRBV18, the J gene TRBJ2-3; no clear D. CDR1 and CDR2 (germline): KGHSH, LQKENI. The CDR3 is 14 amino acids. The germline V and J ends were trimmed by 3 bases and 4 bases, with 11 bases remaining between them. The CDR3 here is CASSPVQFADTQYF. The CDR3 nucleotides are TGTGCCAGCTCACCGGTCCAGTTTGCAGATACGCAGTATTTT.

The rearrangement joins TRBV19 to TRBJ1-1; the match to TRBD1 covers 8 bases. Germline loops: CDR1 LNHDA, CDR2 SQIVND (reference sequence). The CDR3 consists of 16 residues. Trimming at V came to 7 bases and at J to 1 base, leaving 11 bases not matched to a gene. The CDR3 DNA reads as TGTGCCAGTATTGCACGCTCCGGGACAGGGAACACTGAAGCTTTCTTT. It yields the protein CASIARSGTGNTEAFF. The variable domain in full, with the rest retrieved from reference TRBV19 and TRBJ1-1, is DGGITQSPKYLFRKEGQNVTLSCEQNLNHDAMYWYRQDPGQGLRLIYYSQIVNDFQKGDIAEGYSVSREKKESFPLTVTSAQKNPTAFYLCASIARSGTGNTEAFFGQGTRLTVV.

The gene calls are TRBV7-2 and TRBJ1-4; TRBD1 might be the D (5 bases). CDR1 is SGHTA and CDR2 is FQGNSA in the germline V gene. CDR3 length: 19 amino acids. V gave up 2 bases and J gave up 1 base, with 20 bases separating them. CDR3 region: CASSLIPVAGGGTNEKLFF. The CDR3 nucleotides read TGTGCCAGCAGCTTAATCCCGGTTGCGGGGGGGGGAACTAATGAAAAACTGTTTTTT. The full variable domain, rest sourced from reference TRBV7-2 and TRBJ1-4, is GAGVSQSPSNKVTEKGKDVELRCDPISGHTALYWYRQSLGQGLEFLIYFQGNSAPDKSGLPSDRFSAERTGGSVSTLTIQRTQQEDSAVYLCASSLIPVAGGGTNEKLFFGSGTQLSVL.